This T cell receptor (beta chain) was identified during a study of blood T cell repertoires in COVID-19. Libraries were prepared by immunoSEQ multiplex PCR; TCRdb keeps only in-frame clonotypes and omits some of them. The sample carries some 120,000 clones, approximately 80% recorded once. This receptor was identified in a woman aged 50 to 60 with acute or convalescent COVID-19. Material for sequencing was peripheral blood.

The CDR3, as DNA: TGTGCCAGCAGCTTATACACAGGGTTTGGCTACACCTTC. This codes for CASSLYTGFGYTF. The chain employs TRBV11-1 and TRBJ1-2; a weak D match, TRBD1 (6 bases). The CDR3 is made up of 13 amino acids. Trimming cost V 2 bases and J 7 bases, with 11 bases left between them. In germline, CDR1 is SGHAT, CDR2 FQDESV (reference sequence).